This T cell receptor beta chain was recorded in a study of Tregs in tolerant kidney transplant recipients. Concerning this clone itself: Its specificity is not known.

The method was immunoSEQ multiplex PCR; TCRdb's version includes in-frame clones alone and lacks a portion of them. Here the sample spans about 110,000 clones, around 90% being singletons. This CDR3 comprises 15 residues. V lost 7 bases, J lost 5 bases, and 12 bases stayed unmatched. Germline CDR1 is SQVTM and CDR2 is ANQGSEA. Study results and limitations: Biological reproducibility was not directly addressed, but technical replication error appeared minimal.

This clonotype was obtained from a human donor who received a combined kidney and bone marrow transplant. The source material was CD4+ T cells from blood, sampled before the transplant. This chain joins TRBV29-1 and TRBJ2-1; 9 bases align to TRBD2. As DNA, the CDR3 is TGCAGCGCTCATTTAGCGGGAGTTCTTGACAATGAGCAGTTCTTC. Amino acid sequence: CSAHLAGVLDNEQFF.